This entry lists 14 T cell receptor beta chains sequenced from one sample in a study of T cell responses to AZD1222 COVID-19 vaccine. Some clones are missing from TCRdb's copy, which holds only in-frame ones; the method was immunoSEQ multiplex PCR. The sample shows some 180,000 clones, around 85% of them seen only once. This sample comprised peripheral blood, obtained 28 days after the second AZD1222 dose. All receptors derive from an adult who received the AZD1222 COVID-19 vaccine.

The gene calls are TRBV7-9 and TRBJ2-1, with TRBD2 identical over 12 bases. The V and J ends lost 4 bases and 4 bases, in that order; junction bases with no gene match: 14. Germline-derived CDR1 and CDR2 are SEHNR and FQNEAQ (reference sequence). The CDR3 totals 19 residues. This CDR3 reads CASSWTSGDQWLGYNEQFF. The CDR3 DNA follows: TGTGCCAGCAGCTGGACTAGCGGGGACCAGTGGTTGGGGTACAATGAGCAGTTCTTC.

This rearrangement joins TRBV10-3 to TRBJ2-3; no firm D call. The germline V gene encodes CDR1 ENHRY and CDR2 SYGVKD. The germline V and J ends were trimmed by 6 bases and 3 bases, with 4 bases remaining between them. This CDR3 region has 11 residues. CDR3 amino acids: CAIRGTDTQYF. CDR3 DNA: TGTGCCATCAGGGGAACAGATACGCAGTATTTT.

This chain links TRBV21-1 with TRBJ2-7; the table's D call, TRBD1, has no DNA check behind it. TRBV21-1 is listed as a pseudogene. This CDR3 spans 15 amino acids. The CDR3 spells CASSIPGQDPDEQYF. The DNA for the CDR3 is TGTGCCAGCAGCATCCCGGGACAGGATCCTGACGAGCAGTACTTC.

The genes are TRBV5-4 and TRBJ1-2; D is perhaps TRBD1 (6 bases). Looked up from germline, CDR1 is SGHNT and CDR2 is YYREEE (reference sequence). The V gene lost 4 bases and the J gene lost 3 bases, with 10 bases spanning the gap. CDR3 length: 13 amino acids. CDR3 residues: CASSLPGDYGYTF. In DNA form, the CDR3 reads TGTGCCAGCAGCCTTCCAGGGGACTATGGCTACACCTTC.

The V call is TRBV4-1, the J call TRBJ2-7; D unclear. This CDR3 is 13 amino acids long. CDR1 and CDR2 (germline): MGHRA, YSYEKL. V dropped 2 bases and J dropped 4 bases, with 9 bases sitting between them. DNA for the CDR3: TGCGCCAGCAGCCAAACCCTAACTTACGAGCAGTACTTC. Amino acid sequence: CASSQTLTYEQYF.

This clone occurred once. The V gene is TRBV19, the J gene TRBJ2-1; D tentatively reads TRBD1 or TRBD2 (5 bases each). The CDR3 has 14 amino acids. Trimming shortened V by 10 bases and J by 10 bases, and 23 bases separated the two germline ends. CDR1 is LNHDA and CDR2 is SQIVND in the germline V gene (reference sequence). CDR3 amino acids: CATSLGRGLQEQFF. The DNA of the CDR3 is TGTGCCACCTCATTGGGACGCGGGCTCCAAGAGCAGTTCTTC.

The chain recombines TRBV7-2 with TRBJ2-5, with D possibly called TRBD1 or TRBD2 (5 bases each). Germline values: CDR1 SGHTA, CDR2 FQGNSA. The V end was cut by 2 bases, the J end by 5 bases, with 9 bases between. The CDR3 sequence is 13 residues long. The CDR3 here is CASSLRGRETQYF. CDR3 sequence (DNA): TGTGCCAGCAGCTTAAGGGGACGCGAGACCCAGTACTTC.

Concerning this clone: At one of its ends the junction is not consistent with the germline gene, which may arise from a read error. V is TRBV5-1 and J is TRBJ2-1; no firm D call. The CDR3 has 14 residues. Per the germline V gene, CDR1 is SGHRS and CDR2 is YFSETQ. The CDR3 loop reads CASRLEGGYNEQFF. CDR3 nucleotide sequence: TGCGCCAGCAGGTTGGAAGGCGGCTACAATGAGCAGTTCTTC.

The J gene is TRBJ2-7, the V gene TRBV29-1; D gene uncertain. The CDR3 has 14 amino acids. Trimming cost V 7 bases and J 3 bases, with 19 bases left between them. In germline, CDR1 is SQVTM, CDR2 ANQGSEA. The CDR3 coding sequence is TGCAGCGCAACCGACCCAAACCAACGCTACGAGCAGTACTTC. It is translated as CSATDPNQRYEQYF.

J is TRBJ2-1 and V is TRBV11-2, with D possibly matching TRBD2 (5 bases). CDR1 is SGHAT and CDR2 is FQNNGV in the germline V gene. The CDR3 runs to 13 residues. Trimming took off 1 base at V and 10 bases at J, with 11 bases between the two ends. The CDR3: CASSLALRVEQFF. The CDR3 DNA reads TGTGCCAGCAGCTTAGCGCTGCGGGTGGAGCAGTTCTTC.

The gene calls are TRBV29-1 and TRBJ1-6; D gene unclear. The V and J ends lost 5 bases and 9 bases respectively, with 20 bases between them. The CDR3 sequence is 15 residues long. The V gene's germline CDR1 is SQVTM and CDR2 ANQGSEA. The CDR3 region is CSVTKRQPRSSPLHF. Written as DNA, the CDR3 is TGCAGCGTTACAAAACGACAACCACGATCTTCACCCCTCCACTTT.

This chain joins TRBV4-2 and TRBJ2-7, with D perhaps matching TRBD1 (6 bases). With 8 bases removed from V and 7 bases from J, the gap between germline ends came to 12 bases. Germline V gene lookup returns CDR1 LGHNA and CDR2 YNFKEQ. The CDR3 sequence is 11 residues long. Written as DNA, the CDR3 is TGTGCCAGCCGGCATAGGGGGGAGCAGTACTTC. It codes for CASRHRGEQYF.

This rearrangement joins TRBV5-1 to TRBJ1-2, with TRBD1 matching 10 bases. Germline V gene lookup returns CDR1 SGHRS and CDR2 YFSETQ. Germline trimming cut 3 bases from V and 5 bases from J; bases unmatched to any gene: 7. This CDR3 contains 15 residues. CDR3 region: CASSWGDRGLYGYTF. The CDR3 coding sequence is TGCGCCAGCAGCTGGGGGGACAGGGGACTATATGGCTACACCTTC.

The chain recombines TRBV7-2 with TRBJ1-5, with a tentative D call TRBD1 (5 bases). The CDR3 contains 15 residues. V was clipped by 1 base and J by 2 bases, with 9 bases between them. CDR1 SGHTA and CDR2 FQGNSA come from the germline V gene. As DNA, the CDR3 is TGTGCCAGCAGCTTAGTTGGGGGAGGCAATCAGCCCCAGCATTTT. It encodes CASSLVGGGNQPQHF.